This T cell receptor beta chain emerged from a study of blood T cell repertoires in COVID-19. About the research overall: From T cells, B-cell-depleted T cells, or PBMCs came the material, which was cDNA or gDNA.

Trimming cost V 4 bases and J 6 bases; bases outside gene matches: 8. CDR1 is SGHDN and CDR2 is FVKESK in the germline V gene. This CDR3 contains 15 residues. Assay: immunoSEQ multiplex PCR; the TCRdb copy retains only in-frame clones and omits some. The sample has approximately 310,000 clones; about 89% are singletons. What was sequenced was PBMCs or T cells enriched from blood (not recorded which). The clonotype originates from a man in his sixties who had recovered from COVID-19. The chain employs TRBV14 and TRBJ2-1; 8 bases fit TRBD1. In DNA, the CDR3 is TGTGCCAGCAGCCTCCGACAGGGGCGTGGCAATGAGCAGTTCTTC. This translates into CASSLRQGRGNEQFF.